Listed below are T cell receptor beta chains from one sample, sequenced in a study of T-cell reconstitution after alpha-beta-depleted transplantation in children. TCRdb reanalysed the PCR reads using MiXCR and keeps one entry per CDR3 protein. This table has about 290,000 distinct CDR3 sequences, over 7.5% appearing once. This specimen was peripheral blood, taken 360 days after TCRalphabeta/CD19-depleted stem cell transplant. The source of these receptors is a female patient aged 2 to 10 who had a stem cell transplant for Fanconi anemia, so the T cells may come from the graft donor. The CDR3 runs from the conserved cysteine through the conserved F or W. Fields, in order: J gene, D gene, V gene, clone size, CDR3 protein, CDR3 DNA. The D gene is left open where the match is weak. Only some rows state a clone size, as once, few, many or a class for expanded clones.

j_call: TRBJ2-1
d_call: NA
v_call: TRBV7-2
clone_size: many
cdr3_aa: CASRPIKEGLLHEQFF
cdr3_nt: TGTGCCAGCAGGCCCATAAAAGAGGGACTTCTACATGAGCAGTTCTTC

j_call: TRBJ2-7
d_call: NA
v_call: TRBV3-1
clone_size: many
cdr3_aa: CASSQGSLRGLSYEQYF
cdr3_nt: TGTGCCAGCAGCCAAGGATCCTTGAGGGGATTATCCTACGAGCAGTACTTC

j_call: TRBJ1-1
d_call: NA
v_call: TRBV12-3/TRBV12-4
clone_size: many
cdr3_aa: CASTPGNTEAFF
cdr3_nt: TGTGCCAGCACCCCCGGGAACACTGAAGCTTTCTTT

j_call: TRBJ2-5
d_call: NA
v_call: TRBV5-4
clone_size: NA
cdr3_aa: CASSLGGEIGETQYF
cdr3_nt: TGTGCCAGCAGCTTGGGAGGGGAAATTGGGGAGACCCAGTACTTC

j_call: TRBJ2-1
d_call: NA
v_call: TRBV12-3/TRBV12-4
clone_size: NA
cdr3_aa: CASSNLAPGTYRNEQFF
cdr3_nt: TGTGCCAGCAGTAACCTCGCGCCCGGGACATACCGGAATGAGCAGTTCTTC

j_call: TRBJ2-5
d_call: NA
v_call: TRBV20-1
clone_size: many
cdr3_aa: CSARVRQKAQETQYF
cdr3_nt: TGCAGTGCTAGAGTGCGGCAGAAAGCCCAAGAGACCCAGTACTTC

j_call: TRBJ2-3
d_call: NA
v_call: TRBV20-1
clone_size: many
cdr3_aa: CSASGSTYGDTQYF
cdr3_nt: TGCAGTGCTAGTGGGTCGACATATGGAGATACGCAGTATTTT

j_call: TRBJ1-2
d_call: TRBD1
v_call: TRBV6-5
clone_size: many
cdr3_aa: CARRGDRGNYGYTF
cdr3_nt: TGTGCCCGCCGGGGGGACAGGGGAAATTATGGCTACACCTTC

j_call: TRBJ1-1
d_call: TRBD1
v_call: TRBV3-1
clone_size: few
cdr3_aa: CASSPPGGKTEAFF
cdr3_nt: TGTGCCAGCAGCCCCCCAGGGGGGAAAACTGAAGCTTTCTTT

j_call: TRBJ2-7
d_call: NA
v_call: TRBV28
clone_size: NA
cdr3_aa: CASSFPPRSSYEQYF
cdr3_nt: TGTGCCAGCAGTTTCCCCCCCAGGAGCTCCTACGAGCAGTACTTC

j_call: TRBJ1-2
d_call: TRBD1
v_call: TRBV3-1
clone_size: NA
cdr3_aa: CASSQRDRSYGYTF
cdr3_nt: TGTGCCAGCAGCCAAAGGGACAGGTCATATGGCTACACCTTC

j_call: TRBJ2-7
d_call: TRBD1
v_call: TRBV7-3
clone_size: few
cdr3_aa: CASSRSGTGRYEQYF
cdr3_nt: TGTGCCAGCAGCCGCTCCGGGACAGGACGCTACGAGCAGTACTTC

j_call: TRBJ2-7
d_call: TRBD2
v_call: TRBV12-3/TRBV12-4
clone_size: many
cdr3_aa: CASSFFISGNLYEQYF
cdr3_nt: TGTGCCAGCAGTTTCTTTATTAGCGGGAATCTATACGAGCAGTACTTC

j_call: TRBJ2-5
d_call: TRBD2
v_call: TRBV7-9
clone_size: few
cdr3_aa: CASSNGGVLLETQYF
cdr3_nt: TGTGCCAGCAGCAACGGGGGGGTACTTTTAGAGACCCAGTACTTC

j_call: TRBJ2-1
d_call: NA
v_call: TRBV11-1
clone_size: many
cdr3_aa: CASSLGGVSYNEQFF
cdr3_nt: TGTGCCAGCAGCTTAGGGGGCGTCTCCTACAATGAGCAGTTCTTC

j_call: TRBJ1-1
d_call: TRBD1
v_call: TRBV12-3/TRBV12-4
clone_size: many
cdr3_aa: CASSLTGDRRFEAFF
cdr3_nt: TGTGCCAGCAGTTTAACCGGGGACAGAAGATTTGAAGCTTTCTTT

j_call: TRBJ2-7
d_call: NA
v_call: TRBV7-8
clone_size: NA
cdr3_aa: CASSLRGTLTYEQYF
cdr3_nt: TGTGCCAGCAGCTTGCGGGGGACATTAACCTACGAGCAGTACTTC

j_call: TRBJ2-5
d_call: NA
v_call: TRBV20-1
clone_size: many
cdr3_aa: CSARGQTQETQYF
cdr3_nt: TGCAGTGCTAGGGGTCAGACACAAGAGACCCAGTACTTC

j_call: TRBJ2-5
d_call: NA
v_call: TRBV18
clone_size: few
cdr3_aa: CASSPRASDQETQYF
cdr3_nt: TGTGCCAGCTCACCTCGGGCTAGCGACCAAGAGACCCAGTACTTC

j_call: TRBJ2-7
d_call: NA
v_call: TRBV28
clone_size: few
cdr3_aa: CASSGRLNGYEQYF
cdr3_nt: TGTGCCAGCAGTGGGCGGTTAAACGGTTACGAGCAGTACTTC

j_call: TRBJ1-1
d_call: NA
v_call: TRBV28
clone_size: many
cdr3_aa: CASSLHHGGLLNTEAFF
cdr3_nt: TGTGCCAGCAGTTTGCACCATGGGGGGCTCCTGAACACTGAAGCTTTCTTT

j_call: TRBJ1-1
d_call: TRBD1
v_call: TRBV20-1
clone_size: many
cdr3_aa: CSARGLQGLTEAFF
cdr3_nt: TGCAGTGCTAGAGGGTTACAGGGGCTTACTGAAGCTTTCTTT

j_call: TRBJ2-3
d_call: TRBD2
v_call: TRBV6-1
clone_size: many
cdr3_aa: CASSTSGGSTDTQYF
cdr3_nt: TGTGCCAGCAGCACTAGCGGGGGGTCTACAGATACGCAGTATTTT

j_call: TRBJ2-1
d_call: TRBD2
v_call: TRBV7-9
clone_size: NA
cdr3_aa: CASSPRLAGGVSDEQFF
cdr3_nt: TGTGCCAGCAGCCCGCGACTAGCGGGAGGTGTATCGGATGAGCAGTTCTTC

j_call: TRBJ2-5
d_call: NA
v_call: TRBV15
clone_size: many
cdr3_aa: CATSRDRYGGATETQYF
cdr3_nt: TGTGCCACCAGCAGAGATCGGTATGGGGGGGCCACGGAGACCCAGTACTTC

j_call: TRBJ2-7
d_call: TRBD2
v_call: TRBV9
clone_size: many
cdr3_aa: CASSPSGGLFYEQYF
cdr3_nt: TGTGCCAGCAGCCCCAGCGGGGGACTCTTCTACGAGCAGTACTTC

j_call: TRBJ1-5
d_call: NA
v_call: TRBV7-9
clone_size: many
cdr3_aa: CASSPGPRPQHF
cdr3_nt: TGTGCCAGCAGCCCGGGGCCGCGGCCCCAGCATTTT

j_call: TRBJ2-1
d_call: TRBD2
v_call: TRBV5-1
clone_size: many
cdr3_aa: CASSQMKGGSTYNEQFF
cdr3_nt: TGCGCCAGCAGCCAGATGAAGGGCGGGAGCACCTACAATGAGCAGTTCTTC

j_call: TRBJ1-2
d_call: NA
v_call: TRBV10-3
clone_size: few
cdr3_aa: CAISTHTGNYGYTF
cdr3_nt: TGTGCCATCAGTACACACACAGGGAACTATGGCTACACCTTC

j_call: TRBJ2-1
d_call: NA
v_call: TRBV4-2
clone_size: NA
cdr3_aa: CASSQAHEAWGNEQFF
cdr3_nt: TGTGCCAGCAGCCAAGCGCATGAGGCCTGGGGCAATGAGCAGTTCTTC

j_call: TRBJ1-2
d_call: NA
v_call: TRBV11-2
clone_size: NA
cdr3_aa: CASSQGFAYTF
cdr3_nt: TGTGCCAGCAGCCAAGGGTTTGCCTACACCTTC

j_call: TRBJ1-1
d_call: TRBD1
v_call: TRBV28
clone_size: few
cdr3_aa: CASSFPQGGAFF
cdr3_nt: TGTGCCAGCAGTTTCCCCCAGGGGGGAGCTTTCTTT

j_call: TRBJ2-1
d_call: TRBD2
v_call: TRBV4-3
clone_size: few
cdr3_aa: CASSLGLVWNEQFF
cdr3_nt: TGCGCCAGCAGCTTAGGACTAGTATGGAATGAGCAGTTCTTC

j_call: TRBJ2-7
d_call: TRBD1
v_call: TRBV25-1
clone_size: few
cdr3_aa: CASSGDRGAYEQYF
cdr3_nt: TGTGCCAGCAGTGGGGACAGGGGAGCCTACGAGCAGTACTTC

j_call: TRBJ2-2
d_call: NA
v_call: TRBV3-1
clone_size: few
cdr3_aa: CASSQGGIHTGELFF
cdr3_nt: TGTGCCAGCAGCCAAGGAGGGATCCACACCGGGGAGCTGTTTTTT

j_call: TRBJ2-5
d_call: TRBD2
v_call: TRBV20-1
clone_size: many
cdr3_aa: CSARTSGATLLQETQYF
cdr3_nt: TGCAGTGCTAGGACTAGCGGGGCTACATTACTCCAAGAGACCCAGTACTTC

j_call: TRBJ1-1
d_call: NA
v_call: TRBV6-5
clone_size: few
cdr3_aa: CASRDYRSEAFF
cdr3_nt: TGTGCCAGCAGGGATTACAGGAGTGAAGCTTTCTTT

j_call: TRBJ2-3
d_call: TRBD1
v_call: TRBV5-6
clone_size: NA
cdr3_aa: CASRDAGQASTDTQYF
cdr3_nt: TGTGCCAGCAGGGACGCGGGACAGGCTAGCACAGATACGCAGTATTTT

j_call: TRBJ1-1
d_call: NA
v_call: TRBV6-2/TRBV6-3
clone_size: many
cdr3_aa: CASSHPGTAEAFF
cdr3_nt: TGTGCCAGCAGCCACCCCGGCACGGCTGAAGCTTTCTTT

j_call: TRBJ2-3
d_call: NA
v_call: TRBV20-1
clone_size: many
cdr3_aa: CSARDPEPHTQYF
cdr3_nt: TGCAGTGCTAGAGATCCGGAACCACATACGCAGTATTTT

j_call: TRBJ2-3
d_call: NA
v_call: TRBV28
clone_size: few
cdr3_aa: CASSIDRPHFGEALVSTDTQYF
cdr3_nt: TGTGCCAGCAGTATAGACAGGCCCCATTTCGGTGAGGCCTTGGTTTCCACAGATACGCAGTATTTT

j_call: TRBJ2-3
d_call: NA
v_call: TRBV5-6
clone_size: many
cdr3_aa: CASSYWGATDTQYF
cdr3_nt: TGTGCCAGCAGCTACTGGGGCGCCACAGATACGCAGTATTTT

j_call: TRBJ2-3
d_call: TRBD2
v_call: TRBV27
clone_size: NA
cdr3_aa: CASRAYWRRASGRAVGAQYF
cdr3_nt: TGTGCCAGCAGGGCCTATTGGCGGAGGGCTAGCGGGAGGGCCGTAGGAGCGCAGTATTTT

j_call: TRBJ2-7
d_call: NA
v_call: TRBV11-2
clone_size: many
cdr3_aa: CASSSQPSTYEQYF
cdr3_nt: TGTGCCAGCAGCTCCCAACCATCGACCTACGAGCAGTACTTC

j_call: TRBJ2-7
d_call: TRBD2
v_call: TRBV5-1
clone_size: few
cdr3_aa: CASSGSGAGGEQYF
cdr3_nt: TGCGCCAGCAGCGGGTCGGGAGCGGGGGGCGAGCAGTACTTC

j_call: TRBJ2-7
d_call: TRBD2
v_call: TRBV5-1
clone_size: many
cdr3_aa: CASTRLAGPTSYEQYF
cdr3_nt: TGCGCCAGCACCAGACTAGCGGGACCGACGTCCTACGAGCAGTACTTC

j_call: TRBJ1-2
d_call: NA
v_call: TRBV12-3/TRBV12-4
clone_size: many
cdr3_aa: CASSLHPDNYGYTF
cdr3_nt: TGTGCCAGCAGTTTACACCCGGATAACTATGGCTACACCTTC

j_call: TRBJ1-1
d_call: TRBD1
v_call: TRBV12-3/TRBV12-4
clone_size: many
cdr3_aa: CASSPRTGKNTEAFF
cdr3_nt: TGTGCCAGCAGTCCTAGGACAGGGAAGAACACTGAAGCTTTCTTT

j_call: TRBJ1-1
d_call: TRBD1
v_call: TRBV28
clone_size: NA
cdr3_aa: CASSFGTEGTEAFF
cdr3_nt: TGTGCCAGCAGTTTCGGGACAGAGGGCACTGAAGCTTTCTTT

j_call: TRBJ2-3
d_call: NA
v_call: TRBV4-1
clone_size: few
cdr3_aa: CASSQDIIGGGRVSSTDTQYF
cdr3_nt: TGCGCCAGCAGCCAAGATATAATAGGGGGGGGGCGGGTCTCTAGCACAGATACGCAGTATTTT

j_call: TRBJ2-5
d_call: NA
v_call: TRBV28
clone_size: many
cdr3_aa: CASSFRIWALDQETQYF
cdr3_nt: TGTGCCAGCAGTTTTCGCATCTGGGCCTTGGATCAAGAGACCCAGTACTTC

j_call: TRBJ2-1
d_call: NA
v_call: TRBV9
clone_size: many
cdr3_aa: CASSVGTNSYNEQFF
cdr3_nt: TGTGCCAGCAGCGTAGGGACAAACTCCTACAATGAGCAGTTCTTC

j_call: TRBJ1-3
d_call: NA
v_call: TRBV7-9
clone_size: many
cdr3_aa: CASSSRGSSGNTIYF
cdr3_nt: TGTGCCAGCAGCTCCCGGGGTAGCTCTGGAAACACCATATATTTT

j_call: TRBJ2-6
d_call: TRBD2
v_call: TRBV28
clone_size: few
cdr3_aa: CAAGVPSGANVLTF
cdr3_nt: TGTGCCGCGGGGGTCCCCTCTGGGGCCAACGTCCTGACTTTC

j_call: TRBJ2-1
d_call: TRBD1
v_call: TRBV10-3
clone_size: many
cdr3_aa: CAISGDREEYNEQFF
cdr3_nt: TGTGCCATCAGTGGGGACAGGGAGGAGTATAATGAGCAGTTCTTC

j_call: TRBJ2-5
d_call: TRBD1
v_call: TRBV29-1
clone_size: NA
cdr3_aa: CSVWTGTGTQYF
cdr3_nt: TGCAGCGTTTGGACAGGAACGGGGACCCAGTACTTC

j_call: TRBJ1-4
d_call: NA
v_call: TRBV19
clone_size: NA
cdr3_aa: CASSYRLRGGNEKLFF
cdr3_nt: TGTGCCAGTAGCTACCGGCTAAGAGGGGGAAATGAAAAACTGTTTTTT

j_call: TRBJ2-5
d_call: NA
v_call: TRBV25-1
clone_size: few
cdr3_aa: CASSEWQGGETQYF
cdr3_nt: TGTGCCAGCAGTGAATGGCAGGGGGGAGAGACCCAGTACTTC

j_call: TRBJ2-5
d_call: NA
v_call: TRBV11-2
clone_size: few
cdr3_aa: CASSPGRKTQYF
cdr3_nt: TGTGCCAGCAGTCCCGGCAGAAAGACCCAGTACTTC